This T cell receptor (beta chain) was sequenced during a study of blood T cell repertoires in COVID-19. The wider study: PBMCs, B-cell-depleted T cells, or T cells provided the cDNA or gDNA that made up the material.

Libraries were prepared by immunoSEQ multiplex PCR; TCRdb keeps only in-frame clonotypes and omits some of them. The sample includes hundreds of thousands of clones, 75% to 85% of them seen just once. In germline, CDR1 is SGHTA, CDR2 FQGNSA. CDR3 length: 19 residues. V shed 4 bases, J shed 4 bases, and the junction held 13 bases outside the gene matches. The source material was PBMCs or T cells enriched from blood (not recorded which). The sequence was obtained from a woman aged 50 to 65 with acute COVID-19. J is TRBJ2-7 and V is TRBV7-2, with 16 nucleotides matching TRBD2. This CDR3 is CASSSMGLAGGPSVYEQYF. As DNA, the CDR3 is TGTGCCAGCAGCTCAATGGGACTAGCGGGGGGGCCGTCGGTATACGAGCAGTACTTC.